This T cell receptor beta chain was sequenced in a study of T-cell memory formation after mild COVID-19. About the research overall: The two donors had largely donor-specific TCR clusters.

This clonotype was picked up a small number of times. Trimming pared 8 bases from V and 4 bases from J, leaving 17 bases between. The CDR3 loop spans 14 amino acids. Per germline, CDR1 MNHEY and CDR2 SMNVEV (reference sequence). Constant-segment-primed 5'RACE gave TCR alpha and TCR beta cDNA libraries with sample barcodes and UMIs. MiXCR was run by TCRdb on the 5' RACE reads, yielding one entry per CDR3 protein. The table lists 400,000 or so distinct CDR3 sequences, 20% of them singletons. Source material: PBMCs or a T cell subset sorted from them (not recorded which). This chain joins TRBV27 and TRBJ1-2, with D uncertain. The receptor was isolated from an adult woman who had mild COVID-19 (a few samples of this study predate the infection). Cell type and time point are not known. DNA of the CDR3: TGTGCCAGCGCCTTTTGGCGGGAGGGCTATGGCTACACCTTC. This codes for CASAFWREGYGYTF.